The 16 T cell receptor beta chains in this list originate from one sample, sequenced in a study of T cell responses to AZD1222 COVID-19 vaccine (dated by TCRdb to the early 2020s). The time point label corresponds to: about 28 days (+/-7) after the second vaccine dose. Library construction relied on the immunoSEQ multiplex PCR assay. The table was pulled from immuneACCESS by TCRdb, which kept in-frame rearrangements only. Such tables lose some clones; where checked, under half of the loss comes from unresolved V genes, and the rest has no known cause. The sample table shows approximately 150,000 clones, and 90% to 95% are seen once. The ten largest make up under 1.5% of the sample. Here the sequenced sample was peripheral blood, taken 28 days after the second AZD1222 dose. These receptors all stem from an adult who received the AZD1222 COVID-19 vaccine.

V gene TRBV19 combines with J gene TRBJ1-2, with a possible D match to TRBD1 (5 bases). Germline V lookup: CDR1 LNHDA, CDR2 SQIVND (reference sequence). CDR3 size: 14 residues. V was clipped by 4 bases and J by 5 bases, with 14 bases between them. The CDR3 nucleotides are TGTGCCAGTAGTAGGGACCCAGGCCGTTATGGCTACACCTTC. Translating it yields CASSRDPGRYGYTF.

V is TRBV3-1 (or the pseudogene TRBV3-2) and J is TRBJ1-5; 9 bases line up with TRBD1. The V segment lost 3 bases and the J segment 9 bases; nucleotides outside the gene matches: 12. The germline CDR1 and CDR2 sequences are LGHDT and YNNKEL (reference sequence). CDR3 length equals 16 residues. In DNA, the CDR3 is TGTGCCAGCAGCCATAACCCGGGACAGGGATCGGGGCCCCAGCATTTT. Translated, it gives CASSHNPGQGSGPQHF.

This chain joins TRBV2 and TRBJ2-5; the match to TRBD2 covers 11 bases. CDR3 length: 15 residues. Germline CDR1 SNHLY, CDR2 FYNNEI. V lost 6 bases, J lost 4 bases, and 7 bases stayed unmatched. In DNA form, the CDR3 reads TGTGCCAGCAGGGAAATTGGACTAGCGGGAGAGACCCAGTACTTC. Translating it yields CASREIGLAGETQYF.

The chain links TRBV19 to TRBJ1-5, with TRBD1 matching 8 bases. Trimming took 5 bases from V and 5 from J; bases not matched to a gene: 11. This CDR3 has 16 residues. Per the germline V gene, CDR1 is LNHDA and CDR2 is SQIVND (reference sequence). Here the CDR3 reads CASSDRPGGADQPQHF. The CDR3 bases are TGTGCCAGTAGTGACCGTCCAGGGGGCGCGGATCAGCCCCAGCATTTT.

The J gene is TRBJ2-7, the V gene TRBV10-1; D is unresolved. The germline V gene has CDR1 WNHNN and CDR2 SYGVQD (reference sequence). The CDR3 runs to 14 residues. The V end lost 5 bases, the J end lost 9 bases, and 20 bases lay between the germline ends. The CDR3 sequence: CASSSPGSSAGQYF. In DNA, the CDR3 is TGCGCCAGCAGTTCGCCCGGTTCGAGCGCCGGGCAGTACTTC.

This chain links TRBV20-1 with TRBJ2-7; D possibly matches TRBD1 or TRBD2 (5 bases each). The CDR3 runs to 12 residues. CDR1 is DFQATT and CDR2 is SNEGSKA in the germline V gene (reference sequence). The ends were cut back, 3 bases at V and 1 base at J, with 7 bases in the middle. The CDR3 reads CSASGTSYEQYF. CDR3 nucleotides: TGCAGTGCTAGTGGGACGTCCTACGAGCAGTACTTC.

This CDR3 reads CASSLGQGQTSTDTQYF. CDR3 nucleotide sequence: TGTGCCAGCAGCCTGGGGCAGGGGCAAACTAGCACAGATACGCAGTATTTT. V usage is TRBV5-8 and J usage is TRBJ2-3, with D perhaps matching TRBD1 (6 bases). The length of the CDR3 is 17 residues. Germline V lookup: CDR1 SGHTS, CDR2 YDEGEE. With 4 bases removed from V and 0 bases from J, the gap between germline ends came to 18 bases.

The V and J genes are TRBV7-9 and TRBJ2-4; 10 nucleotides line up with TRBD1. V was clipped by 10 bases and J by 10 bases; unmatched bases: 7. CDR1 and CDR2 (germline): SEHNR, FQNEAQ (reference sequence). The CDR3 covers 12 residues. The CDR3 region has the DNA TGTGCCACCGGGACAGGGGTGTATATTCAGTACTTC. Amino acids: CATGTGVYIQYF.

The chain joins TRBV18 to TRBJ1-6, with D perhaps TRBD1 (5 bases). The CDR3 has 15 amino acids. The germline V and J ends were trimmed by 0 bases and 6 bases, with 9 bases remaining between them. Germline CDR1 is KGHSH and CDR2 is LQKENI. The CDR3 DNA reads as TGTGCCAGCTCACCACCGAGCGGGGGTAATTCACCCCTCCACTTT. Translating it yields CASSPPSGGNSPLHF. The whole variable domain, filled in from reference TRBV18 and TRBJ1-6, reads NAGVMQNPRHLVRRRGQEARLRCSPMKGHSHVYWYRQLPEEGLKFMVYLQKENIIDESGMPKERFSAEFPKEGPSILRIQQVVRGDSAAYFCASSPPSGGNSPLHFGNGTRLTVT.

V usage is TRBV6-5 and J usage is TRBJ1-6; 10 nucleotides line up with TRBD1. This CDR3 comprises 13 residues. The J segment lost 10 bases and the V segment lost 10 bases, leaving 7 bases of the junction unmatched. Germline CDR1 and CDR2: MNHEY and SVGAGI. The CDR3 protein is CATRLTGGSPLHF. CDR3 bases: TGTGCCACCCGATTGACAGGGGGCTCACCCCTCCACTTT.

The chain employs TRBV7-2 and TRBJ2-7, with TRBD2 matching 9 bases. The CDR3 loop spans 16 amino acids. The germline gives CDR1 SGHTA, CDR2 FQGNSA. Trimming took 2 bases from V and 7 from J; bases not matched to a gene: 12. This CDR3 reads CASSLKGGSGSVEQYF. Here the CDR3 DNA reads TGTGCCAGCAGCTTAAAAGGCGGTAGCGGGAGCGTGGAGCAGTACTTC.

The V call is TRBV7-2, the J call TRBJ1-6; D perhaps matches TRBD1 (5 bases). Trimming removed 5 bases from V and 8 bases from J, with 13 bases in between. The CDR3 sequence is 14 residues long. The germline V gene has CDR1 SGHTA and CDR2 FQGNSA. This CDR3 is CASSPQGWDSPLHF. The CDR3 region has the DNA TGTGCCAGCAGCCCGCAGGGTTGGGATTCACCCCTCCACTTT.

The J gene is TRBJ1-4, the V gene TRBV13; D remains ambiguous. V was shortened by 2 bases and J by 0 bases, with 10 bases between the two germline ends. The length of the CDR3 is 16 residues. The germline V gene encodes CDR1 PRHDT and CDR2 FYEKMQ (reference sequence). In nucleotides, the CDR3 is TGTGCCAGCAGCTTAAAAGGATCCGCAACTAATGAAAAACTGTTTTTT. This sequence encodes CASSLKGSATNEKLFF.

V gene TRBV4-2 combines with J gene TRBJ2-1, with TRBD2 identical over 11 bases. Trimming took 5 bases from V and 7 from J; bases not matched to a gene: 19. CDR1 LGHNA and CDR2 YNFKEQ come from the germline V gene. The CDR3 consists of 19 residues. CDR3 nucleotide sequence: TGTGCCAGCAGCTATAGACAGGGGGAGGGACTAGCGGCCAGGAATGAGCAGTTCTTC. It specifies CASSYRQGEGLAARNEQFF.

The V gene is TRBV6-2 or TRBV6-3, the J gene TRBJ2-7; maybe TRBD2 (5 bases). V gave up 6 bases and J gave up 4 bases, with 16 bases separating them. This CDR3 region has 14 residues. CDR1 and CDR2 from the germline V gene are MNHEY and SVGEGT. The CDR3 DNA follows: TGTGCCAGCAGCACGGACTGGGTCCCTTACGAGCAGTACTTC. Encoded protein: CASSTDWVPYEQYF.

J is TRBJ2-6 and V is TRBV5-6; D remains unclear. Germline loops: CDR1 SGHDT, CDR2 YYEEEE. V was clipped by 6 bases and J by 2 bases, with 12 bases between them. This CDR3 spans 15 amino acids. The CDR3 nucleotides are TGTGCCAGCAACCTCCATGGGGCTGGGGCCAACGTCCTGACTTTC. Encoded protein: CASNLHGAGANVLTF.